The 9 T cell receptor beta chains below were found in one sample sequenced in a study of cytotoxic CD8 clonotypes in ibrutinib-treated CLL. Assay used: immunoSEQ multiplex PCR; TCRdb lists only in-frame clones, some missing. The table includes roughly 15,000 clones, approximately 82% detected once. The sample was PBMCs, taken before ibrutinib treatment. The receptor source for this set is a human donor with chronic lymphocytic leukemia.

The V call is TRBV7-9, the J call TRBJ2-7; no clear D. CDR1 and CDR2 from the germline V gene are SEHNR and FQNEAQ (reference sequence). The ends were cut back, 5 bases at V and 6 bases at J, with 5 bases in the middle. The CDR3 sequence is 10 residues long. CDR3 sequence: CASSPGEQYF. DNA of the CDR3: TGTGCCAGCAGCCCGGGCGAGCAGTACTTC.

This clone was observed once. V is TRBV28 and J is TRBJ2-7; TRBD2 matches 9 bases. Germline V gene data show CDR1 as MDHEN and CDR2 as SYDVKM. V dropped 3 bases and J dropped 6; count of bases not matched to a gene: 15. The CDR3 is made up of 17 amino acids. In DNA form, the CDR3 reads TGTGCCAGCAGTTTTCGGCCTAGCGGGAAGGTCGCGGTCGAGCAGTACTTC. Its translation is CASSFRPSGKVAVEQYF.

The chain recombines TRBV5-1 with TRBJ1-2; maybe TRBD1 (5 bases). The germline CDR1 and CDR2 sequences are SGHRS and YFSETQ. Trimming took off 0 bases at V and 8 bases at J, with 11 bases between the two ends. CDR3 length: 13 amino acids. The CDR3 region is CASSLGQGKGYTF. The CDR3 nucleotides are TGCGCCAGCAGCTTGGGCCAGGGAAAGGGCTACACCTTC. Complete variable domain (other parts from reference TRBV5-1 and TRBJ1-2): KAGVTQTPRYLIKTRGQQVTLSCSPISGHRSVSWYQQTPGQGLQFLFEYFSETQRNKGNFPGRFSGRQFSNSRSEMNVSTLELGDSALYLCASSLGQGKGYTFGSGTRLTVV.

As DNA, the CDR3 is TGTGCCAGTAGTAGCGGACTAGCGTCCTACAATGAGCAGTTCTTC. This encodes CASSSGLASYNEQFF. This chain links TRBV19 with TRBJ2-1, with 9 bases that match TRBD2. This CDR3 has 15 amino acids. The V segment lost 4 bases and the J segment 1 base; nucleotides outside the gene matches: 2. CDR1 LNHDA and CDR2 SQIVND come from the germline V gene (reference sequence).

The chain links TRBV27 to TRBJ1-1; D not certain. CDR1 and CDR2 (germline): MNHEY, SMNVEV (reference sequence). The CDR3 runs 13 residues. V lost 8 bases to trimming and J lost 0 bases, with 10 bases between them. The CDR3 DNA reads TGTGCCAGCTTGGAAGGACTGAACACTGAAGCTTTCTTT. It yields the protein CASLEGLNTEAFF.

The chain has TRBV6-5 and TRBJ2-7; 8 positions agree with TRBD2. Per the germline V gene, CDR1 is MNHEY and CDR2 is SVGAGI. CDR3 length: 14 amino acids. Trimming at V came to 0 bases and at J to 5 bases, leaving 3 bases not matched to a gene. The CDR3 protein is CASSYSPGRDEQYF. The CDR3 coding sequence is TGTGCCAGCAGTTACTCTCCCGGGAGGGACGAGCAGTACTTC.

The J gene is TRBJ2-2, the V gene TRBV7-7; perhaps TRBD2 as D (6 bases). Germline V gene lookup returns CDR1 SSHAT and CDR2 FNYEAQ (reference sequence). The CDR3 spans 12 residues. CDR3 sequence reads: CAIVAGTGELFF. The CDR3 DNA is TGTGCTATCGTCGCGGGGACCGGGGAGCTGTTTTTT.

The chain recombines TRBV7-3 with TRBJ2-3, with D unclear. CDR3 length: 17 residues. Germline loops: CDR1 SGHTA, CDR2 FQGTGA. V was trimmed by 5 bases and J by 6 bases, leaving 24 bases between them. The CDR3, as DNA: TGTGCCAGCAGCCTCCTCCCCAATAGTAGAGGAGCGGATACGCAGTATTTT. Protein sequence: CASSLLPNSRGADTQYF.

CDR3 region: CASSLLAGARDTQYF. Written as DNA, the CDR3 is TGTGCCAGCAGCTTACTAGCGGGAGCCAGGGATACGCAGTATTTT. V gene TRBV11-2 combines with J gene TRBJ2-3; 10 positions agree with TRBD2. This CDR3 has 15 residues. Unmatched junction bases numbered 5, after V lost 2 bases and J lost 6 bases. Germline V gene lookup returns CDR1 SGHAT and CDR2 FQNNGV.